This entry concerns a single T cell receptor beta chain. What it binds is not known. This specimen belongs to a study of T cells in tuberculosis. Overall study: T cells were selected with CD1B tetramers loaded with glucose monomycolate. Points from the study as a whole: Selection depended on which cryopreserved specimens were available.

This CDR3 is 12 amino acids long. V was clipped by 4 bases and J by 4 bases, with 6 bases between them. CDR1 is ENHRY, CDR2 SYGVKD, per germline. Latent tuberculosis screening used tuberculin skin test and IGRA at entry. Unsorted cryopreserved PBMC were sequenced, averaging roughly 100,000 T cells per clinical donor. Profiling relied on immunoSEQ multiplex PCR, and the TCRdb table lists in-frame clones only, not all of them. The repertoire has 30,000 to 35,000 clones, just under 95% of them found once; the top ten carry 7.7%. Material: PBMCs. This chain uses TRBV10-3 with TRBJ2-3; no reliable D call. The receptor comes from a donor aged 10-29 years with latent tuberculosis or without tuberculosis infection. Some clones in this sample may be carry-over from other donors' samples. CDR3 sequence reads: CAISGGADTQYF. CDR3 nucleotides: TGTGCCATCAGTGGCGGCGCAGATACGCAGTATTTT.